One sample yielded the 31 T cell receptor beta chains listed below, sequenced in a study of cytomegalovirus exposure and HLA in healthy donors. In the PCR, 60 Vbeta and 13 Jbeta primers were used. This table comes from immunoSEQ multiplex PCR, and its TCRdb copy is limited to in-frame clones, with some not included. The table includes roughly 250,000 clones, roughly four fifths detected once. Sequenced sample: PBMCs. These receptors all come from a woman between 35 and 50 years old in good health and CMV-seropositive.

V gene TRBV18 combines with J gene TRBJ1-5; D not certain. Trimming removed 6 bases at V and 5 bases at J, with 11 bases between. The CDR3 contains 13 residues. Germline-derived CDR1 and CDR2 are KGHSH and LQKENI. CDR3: CASSTGSHQPQHF. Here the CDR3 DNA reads TGTGCCAGCTCTACGGGGTCGCATCAGCCCCAGCATTTT. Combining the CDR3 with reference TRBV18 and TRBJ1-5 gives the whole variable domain NAGVMQNPRHLVRRRGQEARLRCSPMKGHSHVYWYRQLPEEGLKFMVYLQKENIIDESGMPKERFSAEFPKEGPSILRIQQVVRGDSAAYFCASSTGSHQPQHFGDGTRLSIL.

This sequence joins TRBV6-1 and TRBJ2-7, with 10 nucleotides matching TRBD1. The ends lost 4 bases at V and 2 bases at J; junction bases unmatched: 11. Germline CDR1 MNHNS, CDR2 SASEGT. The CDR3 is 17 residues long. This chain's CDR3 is CASSGKRQGAVTYEQYF. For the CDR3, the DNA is TGTGCCAGCAGTGGGAAAAGACAGGGGGCAGTGACCTACGAGCAGTACTTC.

Here the CDR3 reads CASSLLGQVAADTQYF. The CDR3 DNA sequence: TGTGCCAGCAGCTTACTTGGACAGGTCGCCGCAGATACGCAGTATTTT. This chain uses TRBV11-2 with TRBJ2-3; TRBD1 agrees at 7 bases. Germline values: CDR1 SGHAT, CDR2 FQNNGV. J was trimmed by 4 bases and V by 2 bases; bases with no gene match: 9. The CDR3 totals 16 residues.

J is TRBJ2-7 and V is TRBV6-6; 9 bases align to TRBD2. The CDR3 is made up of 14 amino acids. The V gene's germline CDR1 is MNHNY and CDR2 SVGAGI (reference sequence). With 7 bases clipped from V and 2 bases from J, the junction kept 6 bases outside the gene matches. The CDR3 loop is CASTSGNLAYEQYF. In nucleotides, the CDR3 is TGTGCCAGCACTAGCGGGAACCTGGCCTACGAGCAGTACTTC.

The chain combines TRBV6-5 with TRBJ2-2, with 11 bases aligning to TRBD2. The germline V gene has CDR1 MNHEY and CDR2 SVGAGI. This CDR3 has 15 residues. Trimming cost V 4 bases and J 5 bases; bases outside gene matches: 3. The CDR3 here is CASSLAGGPTGELFF. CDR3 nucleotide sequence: TGTGCCAGCAGTTTAGCGGGAGGGCCGACCGGGGAGCTGTTTTTT.

This chain's CDR3 is CASSELLVPPDTQYF. The DNA for the CDR3 is TGCGCCAGCAGTGAGTTACTAGTCCCTCCAGATACGCAGTATTTT. J is TRBJ2-3 and V is TRBV10-1; a weak D match, TRBD2 (5 bases). V shed 1 base and J shed 4 bases, with 12 bases lying between them. The CDR3 covers 15 residues. In germline, CDR1 is WNHNN, CDR2 SYGVQD (reference sequence).

As DNA, the CDR3 is TGTGCCAGCAGCCCCGGGGACAGGGCTTATGGCTACACCTTC. Translating it yields CASSPGDRAYGYTF. The V and J genes are TRBV9 and TRBJ1-2, with TRBD1 matching 9 bases. Trimming took 4 bases from V and 5 from J; bases not matched to a gene: 6. Germline V gives CDR1 SGDLS, CDR2 YYNGEE. This CDR3 has 14 residues.

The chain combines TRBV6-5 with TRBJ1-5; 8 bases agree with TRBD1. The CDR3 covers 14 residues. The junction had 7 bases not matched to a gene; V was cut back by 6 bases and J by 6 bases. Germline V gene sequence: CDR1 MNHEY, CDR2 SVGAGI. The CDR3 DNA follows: TGTGCCAGCAGACCCACAGGGGGTTTTCAGCCCCAGCATTTT. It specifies CASRPTGGFQPQHF.

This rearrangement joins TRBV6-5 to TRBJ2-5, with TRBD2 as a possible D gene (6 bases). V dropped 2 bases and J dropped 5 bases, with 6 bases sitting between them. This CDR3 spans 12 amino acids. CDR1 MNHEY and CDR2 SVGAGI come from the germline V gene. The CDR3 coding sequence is TGTGCCAGCAGTTACGGAGGGGAGACCCAGTACTTC. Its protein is CASSYGGETQYF.

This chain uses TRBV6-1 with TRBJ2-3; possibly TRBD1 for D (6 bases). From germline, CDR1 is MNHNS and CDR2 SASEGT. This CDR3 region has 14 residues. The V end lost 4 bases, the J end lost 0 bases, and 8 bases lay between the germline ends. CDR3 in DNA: TGTGCCAGCAGTGGGACAGCTAGCACAGATACGCAGTATTTT. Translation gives CASSGTASTDTQYF.

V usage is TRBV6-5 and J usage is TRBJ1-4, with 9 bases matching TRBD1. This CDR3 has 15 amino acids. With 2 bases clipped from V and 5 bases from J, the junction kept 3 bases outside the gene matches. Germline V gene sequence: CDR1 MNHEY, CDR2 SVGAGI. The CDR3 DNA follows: TGTGCCAGCAGTTACGATGGGACAGGGAATGAAAAACTGTTTTTT. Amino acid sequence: CASSYDGTGNEKLFF.

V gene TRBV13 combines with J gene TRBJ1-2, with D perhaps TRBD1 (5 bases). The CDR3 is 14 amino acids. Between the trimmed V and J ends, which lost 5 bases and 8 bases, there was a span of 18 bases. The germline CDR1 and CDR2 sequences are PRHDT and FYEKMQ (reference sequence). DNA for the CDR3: TGTGCCAGCAGCGGACTTGGGACTGCGGGGGGCTACACCTTC. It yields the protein CASSGLGTAGGYTF.

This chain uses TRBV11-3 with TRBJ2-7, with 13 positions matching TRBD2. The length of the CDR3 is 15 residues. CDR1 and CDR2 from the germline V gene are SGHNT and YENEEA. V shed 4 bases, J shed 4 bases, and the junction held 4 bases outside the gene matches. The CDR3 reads CASSSGLAGPYEQYF. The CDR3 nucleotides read TGTGCCAGCAGCTCGGGACTAGCGGGACCATACGAGCAGTACTTC.

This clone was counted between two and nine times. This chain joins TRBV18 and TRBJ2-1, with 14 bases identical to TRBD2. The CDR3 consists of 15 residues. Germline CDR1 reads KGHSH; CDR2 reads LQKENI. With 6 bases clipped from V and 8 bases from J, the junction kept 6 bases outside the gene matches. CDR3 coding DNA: TGTGCCAGCTCGCGGGGACTAGCGGGAGCAGATGAGCAGTTCTTC. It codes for CASSRGLAGADEQFF.

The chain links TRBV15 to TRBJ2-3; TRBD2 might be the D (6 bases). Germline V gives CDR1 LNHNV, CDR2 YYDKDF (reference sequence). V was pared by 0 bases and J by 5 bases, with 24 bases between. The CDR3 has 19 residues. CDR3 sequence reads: CATSREEAGRERSEDTQYF. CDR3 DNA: TGTGCCACCAGCAGAGAGGAGGCAGGTCGGGAGAGGTCCGAAGATACGCAGTATTTT.

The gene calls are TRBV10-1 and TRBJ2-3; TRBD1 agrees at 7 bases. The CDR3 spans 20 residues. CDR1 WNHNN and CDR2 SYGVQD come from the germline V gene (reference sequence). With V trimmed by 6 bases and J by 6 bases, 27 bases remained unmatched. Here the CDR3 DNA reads TGCGCCAGCAGGAAGGGGTCCTGTTGCCGAACAGGGGCTGGAATGGATACGCAGTATTTT. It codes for CASRKGSCCRTGAGMDTQYF.

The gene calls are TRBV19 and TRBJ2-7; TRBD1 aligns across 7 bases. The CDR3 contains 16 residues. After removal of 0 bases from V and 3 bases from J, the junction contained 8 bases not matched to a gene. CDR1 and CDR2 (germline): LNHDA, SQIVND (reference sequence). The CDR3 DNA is TGTGCCAGTAGTATAGATCTTTGGACAGGAAACTACGAGCAGTACTTC. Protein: CASSIDLWTGNYEQYF.

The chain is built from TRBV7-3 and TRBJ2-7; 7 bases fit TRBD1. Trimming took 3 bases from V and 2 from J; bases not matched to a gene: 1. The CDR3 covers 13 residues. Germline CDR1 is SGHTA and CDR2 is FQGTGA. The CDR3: CASSLDRTYEQYF. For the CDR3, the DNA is TGTGCCAGCAGCTTGGACAGGACCTACGAGCAGTACTTC.

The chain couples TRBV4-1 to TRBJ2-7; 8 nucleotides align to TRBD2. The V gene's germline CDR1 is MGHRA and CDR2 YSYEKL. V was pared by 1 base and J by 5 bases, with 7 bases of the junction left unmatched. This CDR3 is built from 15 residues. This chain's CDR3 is CASSQGSVAGNEQYF. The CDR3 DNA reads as TGCGCCAGCAGCCAAGGGTCGGTAGCGGGAAACGAGCAGTACTTC.

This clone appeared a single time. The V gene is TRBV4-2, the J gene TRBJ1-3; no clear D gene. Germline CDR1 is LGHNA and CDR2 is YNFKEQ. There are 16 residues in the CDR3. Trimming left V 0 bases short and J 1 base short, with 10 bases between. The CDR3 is CASSQESRGSGNTIYF. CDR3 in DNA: TGTGCCAGCAGCCAAGAATCTCGGGGTTCTGGAAACACCATATATTTT.

CDR3 loop: CASSEEGLTGLAKNIQYF. CDR3 in DNA: TGTGCCAGCAGTGAAGAGGGGCTGACAGGCCTAGCCAAAAACATTCAGTACTTC. V is TRBV6-1 and J is TRBJ2-4; D perhaps matches TRBD1 (6 bases). V gave up 1 base and J gave up 0 bases, with 16 bases separating them. The CDR3 length is 18 residues. Germline loops: CDR1 MNHNS, CDR2 SASEGT.

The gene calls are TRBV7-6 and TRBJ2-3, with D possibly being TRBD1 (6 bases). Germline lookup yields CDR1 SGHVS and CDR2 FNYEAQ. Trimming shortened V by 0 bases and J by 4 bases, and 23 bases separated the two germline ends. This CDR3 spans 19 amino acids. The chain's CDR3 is CASSLATGWTRVKADTQYF. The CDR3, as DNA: TGTGCCAGCAGCTTAGCTACAGGGTGGACCCGGGTAAAGGCAGATACGCAGTATTTT.

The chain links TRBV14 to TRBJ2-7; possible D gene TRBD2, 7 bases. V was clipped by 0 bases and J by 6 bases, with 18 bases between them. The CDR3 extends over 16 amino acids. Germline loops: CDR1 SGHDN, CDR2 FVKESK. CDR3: CASSQETGGRTGEQYF. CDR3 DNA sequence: TGTGCCAGCAGCCAAGAAACCGGGGGGCGCACAGGCGAGCAGTACTTC.

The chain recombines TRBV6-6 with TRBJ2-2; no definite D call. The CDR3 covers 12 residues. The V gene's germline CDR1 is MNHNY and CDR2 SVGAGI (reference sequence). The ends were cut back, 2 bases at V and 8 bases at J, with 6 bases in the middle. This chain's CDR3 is CASSYITGELFF. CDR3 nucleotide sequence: TGTGCCAGCAGTTACATAACTGGGGAGCTGTTTTTT.

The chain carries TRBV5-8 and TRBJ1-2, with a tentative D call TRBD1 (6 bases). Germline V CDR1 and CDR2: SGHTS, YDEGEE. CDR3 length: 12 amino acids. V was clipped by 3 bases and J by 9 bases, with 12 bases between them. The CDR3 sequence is CASSWRGGSYTF. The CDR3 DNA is TGTGCCAGCAGCTGGAGGGGGGGTAGCTACACCTTC.

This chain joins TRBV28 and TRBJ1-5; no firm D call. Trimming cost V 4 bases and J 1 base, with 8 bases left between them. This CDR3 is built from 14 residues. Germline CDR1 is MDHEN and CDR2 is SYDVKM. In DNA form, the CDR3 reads TGTGCCAGCAGTTCAAGACAAAGCAATCAGCCCCAGCATTTT. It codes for CASSSRQSNQPQHF.

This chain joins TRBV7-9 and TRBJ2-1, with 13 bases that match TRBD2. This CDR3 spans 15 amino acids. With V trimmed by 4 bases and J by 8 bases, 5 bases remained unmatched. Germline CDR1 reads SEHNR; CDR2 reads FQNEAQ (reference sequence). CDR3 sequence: CASSWTSGSLDEQFF. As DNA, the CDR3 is TGTGCCAGCAGCTGGACTAGCGGGAGTTTGGATGAGCAGTTCTTC.

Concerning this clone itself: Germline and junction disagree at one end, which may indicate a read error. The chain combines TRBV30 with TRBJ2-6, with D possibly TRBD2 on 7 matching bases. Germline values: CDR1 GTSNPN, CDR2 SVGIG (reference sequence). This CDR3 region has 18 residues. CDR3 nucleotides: TGTGCCTGGAGTTCGGGGGGCCGGGGGGTAGCTGGGGCCAACGGCCTGACTTTC. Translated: CAWSSGGRGVAGANGLTF.

DNA of the CDR3: TGTGCCAGCAGTTCCCAGACTCAGCAGTTCTTC. Translated: CASSSQTQQFF. This chain connects TRBV6-5 to TRBJ2-1; no definite D call. The CDR3 loop spans 11 amino acids. V lost 4 bases to trimming and J lost 11 bases, with 9 bases between them. Germline CDR1 is MNHEY and CDR2 is SVGAGI.

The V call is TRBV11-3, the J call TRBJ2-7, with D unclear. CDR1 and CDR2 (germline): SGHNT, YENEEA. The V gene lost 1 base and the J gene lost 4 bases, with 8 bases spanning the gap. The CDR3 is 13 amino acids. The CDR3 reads CASSLAAQYEQYF. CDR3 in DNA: TGTGCCAGCAGCTTAGCTGCCCAGTACGAGCAGTACTTC.

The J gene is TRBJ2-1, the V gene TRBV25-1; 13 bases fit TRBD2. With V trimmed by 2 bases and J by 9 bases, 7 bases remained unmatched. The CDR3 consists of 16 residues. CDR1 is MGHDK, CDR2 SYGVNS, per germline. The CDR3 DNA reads TGTGCCAGCAGTGAAGACAGGACTAGCGGGAGAAGTGAGCAGTTCTTC. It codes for CASSEDRTSGRSEQFF.